This TCR beta chain came from a study of cytomegalovirus exposure and HLA in healthy donors. Study-level findings and limits: When analyzed later, a missense DCLRE1C variant was found to be linked to TCR beta V- and J-gene trimming.

Both 60 Vbeta primers and 13 Jbeta primers went into the PCR. The protocol was immunoSEQ multiplex PCR, while the TCRdb copy is restricted to in-frame clones and leaves out a portion. Counted here are roughly 150,000 clones, approximately 80% occurring once; the ten biggest clones make up 3% to 4.5%. Worth noting for this clone: The antigen is not known.

The V end lost 6 bases, the J end lost 4 bases, and 16 bases lay between the germline ends. Germline loops: CDR1 SGHDN, CDR2 FVKESK. The CDR3 consists of 15 residues. The sequenced sample consisted of PBMCs. The chain is built from TRBV14 and TRBJ2-1; weak D call: TRBD2 (5 bases). The clonotype originates from a male donor in good health and CMV-seronegative. Written as DNA, the CDR3 is TGTGCCAGCAGAAAGGGAATAGCGCAATACAATGAGCAGTTCTTC. This gives the protein CASRKGIAQYNEQFF.